One and the same sample provided the 18 T cell receptor beta chains below, sequenced in a study of shared clonotypes between healthy human individuals. Profiled with immunoSEQ multiplex PCR; TCRdb holds only in-frame clones, not every one. Counted here are roughly 1,500,000 clones, around 98% occurring once; the ten biggest clones make up 0.45%. Sequenced input: naive CD4+ T cells sorted from blood. This sample's subset: CD45RA+ positively selected. The receptors were gathered from a man under 40 in good health.

The rearrangement uses TRBV18 and TRBJ2-7; 8 nucleotides align to TRBD1. The CDR3 contains 15 residues. Germline assignment: CDR1 KGHSH and CDR2 LQKENI. V shed 5 bases and J 3 bases; nucleotides not matched to a gene: 9. CDR3 nucleotide sequence: TGTGCCAGCTCAGGCAGAGGACAGGGATTCTACGAGCAGTACTTC. Protein: CASSGRGQGFYEQYF.

V usage is TRBV18 and J usage is TRBJ2-7, with TRBD1 matching over 8 bases. Germline CDR1 is KGHSH and CDR2 is LQKENI. There are 14 residues in the CDR3. After removal of 4 bases from V and 3 bases from J, the junction contained 5 bases not matched to a gene. CDR3 DNA sequence: TGTGCCAGCTCACACGGACAGGGAGGCTACGAGCAGTACTTC. Translating it yields CASSHGQGGYEQYF.

Concerning this clone: Distinct nucleotide sequences in the sample also encode this CDR3. V is TRBV27 and J is TRBJ1-5, with no clear D. The CDR3 has 13 amino acids. Germline V CDR1 and CDR2: MNHEY, SMNVEV (reference sequence). The germline V and J ends were trimmed by 2 bases and 1 base, with 3 bases remaining between them. This CDR3 is CASSLGSNQPQHF. Written as DNA, the CDR3 is TGTGCCAGCAGTTTAGGAAGCAATCAGCCCCAGCATTTT.

The chain couples TRBV6-5 to TRBJ2-7; 9 bases fit TRBD2. CDR1 is MNHEY and CDR2 is SVGAGI in the germline V gene. Unmatched junction bases numbered 8, after V lost 7 bases and J lost 4 bases. The CDR3 consists of 14 residues. The CDR3 is CASTGAGGRYEQYF. Here the CDR3 DNA reads TGTGCCAGCACTGGAGCGGGAGGAAGGTACGAGCAGTACTTC.

V gene TRBV6-5 combines with J gene TRBJ2-1, with TRBD1 identical over 9 bases. Trimming removed 1 base from V and 9 bases from J; junction bases left unmatched: 7. This CDR3 contains 15 residues. CDR1 MNHEY and CDR2 SVGAGI come from the germline V gene. The chain's CDR3 is CASSYFHRGQGEQFF. The CDR3 nucleotides read TGTGCCAGCAGTTACTTTCACAGGGGGCAAGGTGAGCAGTTCTTC.

The V call is TRBV9, the J call TRBJ2-1; 14 nucleotides match TRBD2. Trimming at V came to 4 bases and at J to 8 bases, leaving 14 bases not matched to a gene. The V gene's germline CDR1 is SGDLS and CDR2 YYNGEE. The length of the CDR3 is 18 residues. CDR3 in DNA: TGTGCCAGCAGCACCGAAAGGAGGGGGACTAGCGGGAGACATGAGCAGTTCTTC. This gives the protein CASSTERRGTSGRHEQFF. The entire variable domain, with the rest obtained from reference TRBV9 and TRBJ2-1, is as follows: DSGVTQTPKHLITATGQRVTLRCSPRSGDLSVYWYQQSLDQGLQFLIQYYNGEERAKGNILERFSAQQFPDLHSELNLSSLELGDSALYFCASSTERRGTSGRHEQFFGPGTRLTVL.

Regarding this clone: The identical CDR3 is also encoded by other nucleotide sequences in the sample. The chain recombines TRBV28 with TRBJ2-7, with unresolved D. The germline V gene encodes CDR1 MDHEN and CDR2 SYDVKM. This CDR3 is built from 11 residues. V lost 5 bases to trimming and J lost 6 bases, with 8 bases between them. The CDR3 loop is CASSPWGEQYF. In nucleotides, the CDR3 is TGTGCCAGCAGTCCCTGGGGCGAGCAGTACTTC.

The V gene is TRBV5-4, the J gene TRBJ2-7; 12 nucleotides line up with TRBD2. The CDR3 totals 18 residues. V was clipped by 0 bases and J by 2 bases; unmatched bases: 9. The germline gives CDR1 SGHNT, CDR2 YYREEE (reference sequence). The CDR3, as DNA: TGTGCCAGCAGCTTGGTGTCGCTAGCGGGAGGGCCGACCTACGAGCAGTACTTC. This gives the protein CASSLVSLAGGPTYEQYF.

The CDR3: CASSPTDRGSNQPQHF. The CDR3 nucleotides are TGTGCCAGCAGTCCCACGGACAGGGGAAGCAATCAGCCCCAGCATTTT. The chain recombines TRBV27 with TRBJ1-5; 9 bases agree with TRBD1. Germline CDR1 is MNHEY and CDR2 is SMNVEV (reference sequence). Trimming removed 5 bases from V and 1 base from J; junction bases left unmatched: 6. The CDR3 loop spans 16 amino acids.

This sequence joins TRBV6-5 and TRBJ1-1; TRBD1 agrees at 8 bases. Per the germline V gene, CDR1 is MNHEY and CDR2 is SVGAGI. The CDR3 consists of 15 residues. Trimming took 6 bases from V and 4 from J; bases not matched to a gene: 10. As DNA, the CDR3 is TGTGCCAGCAGACCGCGACAGGGGTCGATCACTGAAGCTTTCTTT. This gives the protein CASRPRQGSITEAFF.

The CDR3 loop is CAWSSRGLDQPQHF. As DNA, the CDR3 is TGTGCCTGGAGTTCCCGGGGGCTAGATCAGCCCCAGCATTTT. The V call is TRBV30, the J call TRBJ1-5, with D tentatively TRBD1 (6 bases). Germline CDR1 GTSNPN, CDR2 SVGIG (reference sequence). The V end lost 2 bases, the J end lost 5 bases, and 13 bases lay between the germline ends. This CDR3 comprises 14 residues.

The V call is TRBV10-2, the J call TRBJ1-1, with D unresolved. Trimming pared 7 bases from V and 2 bases from J, leaving 20 bases between. This CDR3 has 16 residues. Germline CDR1 reads WSHSY; CDR2 reads SAAADI. The CDR3 protein is CASNRFVGPTNTEAFF. In DNA form, the CDR3 reads TGCGCCAGCAACCGGTTCGTAGGGCCAACAAACACTGAAGCTTTCTTT.

In its sample, this clone was seen once. The rearrangement uses TRBV6-1 and TRBJ1-5, with TRBD1 matching 9 bases. The junction had 4 bases not matched to a gene; V was cut back by 6 bases and J by 4 bases. Per the germline V gene, CDR1 is MNHNS and CDR2 is SASEGT. There are 14 residues in the CDR3. The DNA of the CDR3 is TGTGCCAGCAGCCGGGACAGGGTAAATCAGCCCCAGCATTTT. Translation: CASSRDRVNQPQHF.

The genes are TRBV10-1 and TRBJ2-7, with D maybe TRBD1 (6 bases). The CDR3 runs to 13 residues. Trimming left V 5 bases short and J 0 bases short, with 8 bases between. The V gene's germline CDR1 is WNHNN and CDR2 SYGVQD (reference sequence). Here the CDR3 reads CASSSTGSYEQYF. CDR3 DNA: TGCGCCAGCAGTTCGACAGGCTCCTACGAGCAGTACTTC.

This clone was found once. This chain joins TRBV19 and TRBJ2-2; TRBD2 is a possible D gene (5 bases). Germline-derived CDR1 and CDR2 are LNHDA and SQIVND (reference sequence). The CDR3 is made up of 16 amino acids. Between the trimmed V and J ends, which lost 1 base and 6 bases, there was a span of 15 bases. CDR3 amino acids: CASSIASRKRAGELFF. CDR3 bases: TGTGCCAGTAGTATAGCGAGCAGGAAGAGGGCCGGGGAGCTGTTTTTT.

V is TRBV30 and J is TRBJ1-2, with D unclear. Germline CDR1 GTSNPN, CDR2 SVGIG (reference sequence). The V end was cut by 2 bases, the J end by 6 bases, with 13 bases between. CDR3 length: 13 amino acids. As DNA, the CDR3 is TGTGCCTGGAGTAATAAACGATCGGATGGCTACACCTTC. Translating gives CAWSNKRSDGYTF. Together with reference TRBV30 and TRBJ1-2, the CDR3 gives the full variable domain: SQTIHQWPATLVQPVGSPLSLECTVEGTSNPNLYWYRQAAGRGLQLLFYSVGIGQISSEVPQNLSASRPQDRQFILSSKKLLLSDSGFYLCAWSNKRSDGYTFGSGTRLTVV.

This clone was seen only once. This CDR3 is also generated by other DNA sequences in the sample. The chain combines TRBV5-1 with TRBJ2-1; 7 bases are a match to TRBD1. CDR3 size: 16 residues. Germline V gene lookup returns CDR1 SGHRS and CDR2 YFSETQ. The ends lost 0 bases at V and 0 bases at J; junction bases unmatched: 3. The CDR3 spells CASSLAGQSSYNEQFF. CDR3 in DNA: TGCGCCAGCAGCTTGGCGGGACAGAGCTCCTACAATGAGCAGTTCTTC.

V and J are TRBV9 and TRBJ2-2; D might be TRBD2 (6 bases). Looked up from germline, CDR1 is SGDLS and CDR2 is YYNGEE. V lost 5 bases and J lost 7, with 15 bases in between. This CDR3 is 14 amino acids long. Here the CDR3 reads CASRRGGGGGELFF. As DNA, the CDR3 is TGTGCCAGCAGGAGAGGTGGGGGAGGCGGGGAGCTGTTTTTT.